What follows describes a single TCR beta chain. The CDR3 contains 12 residues. V lost 1 base, J lost 4 bases, and 4 bases lay in between. Per the germline V gene, CDR1 is SGHRS and CDR2 is YFSETQ. 13 Jbeta primers and 60 Vbeta primers were used for the PCR. Study processing details: Unique TCR beta chains totaled some 80 million in a later count, with roughly 11 million of them shared. Assay: immunoSEQ multiplex PCR; the TCRdb copy retains only in-frame clones and omits some. That table supplies the V and J calls and clone size; D and trimming were determined from the DNA. The sample yields about 100,000 clones, approximately 80% seen once. This entry comes from a study of cytomegalovirus exposure and HLA in healthy donors.

The sequence came from a young woman in good health and CMV-seronegative. Sequenced: PBMCs. The chain is built from TRBV5-1 and TRBJ2-3; D gene uncertain. CDR3 region: CASSLNSDTQYF. In nucleotides, the CDR3 is TGCGCCAGCAGCTTGAACTCAGATACGCAGTATTTT.